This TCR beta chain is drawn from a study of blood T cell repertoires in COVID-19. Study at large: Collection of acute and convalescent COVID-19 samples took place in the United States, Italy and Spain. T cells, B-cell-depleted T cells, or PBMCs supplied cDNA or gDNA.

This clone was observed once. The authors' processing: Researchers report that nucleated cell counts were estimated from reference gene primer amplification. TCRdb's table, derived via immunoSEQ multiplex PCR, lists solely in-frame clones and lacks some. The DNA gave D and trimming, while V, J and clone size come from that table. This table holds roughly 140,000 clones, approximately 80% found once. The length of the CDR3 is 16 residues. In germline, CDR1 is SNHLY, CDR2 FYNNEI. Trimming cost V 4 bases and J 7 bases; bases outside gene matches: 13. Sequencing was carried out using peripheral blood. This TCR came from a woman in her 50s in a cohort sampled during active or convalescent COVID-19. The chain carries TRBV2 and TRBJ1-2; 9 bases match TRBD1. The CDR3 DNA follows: TGTGCCAGCAGTGGCCTCCCCGGGACAGGGCCTCGTGGCTACACCTTC. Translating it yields CASSGLPGTGPRGYTF.